Listed here are 31 T cell receptor beta chains from one sample, sequenced in a study of shared clonotypes between healthy human individuals. Profiling relied on immunoSEQ multiplex PCR, and the TCRdb table lists in-frame clones only, not all of them. This sample carries hundreds of thousands of clones, approximately 96% of them seen once, and the ten largest clones take 0.2% to 0.25%. Naive CD8 isolation took CD45RO-negative cells positively selected for CCR7 and excluded terminally differentiated effector memory CD45RA+ cells. Input material: naive CD8+ T cells sorted from blood. These receptors were obtained from a man aged 30 to 45 in good health.

The rearrangement links TRBV7-9 to TRBJ2-3; perhaps TRBD1 as D (5 bases). Trimming left V 1 base short and J 3 bases short, with 14 bases between. CDR3 length: 16 residues. Germline V gives CDR1 SEHNR, CDR2 FQNEAQ (reference sequence). Here the CDR3 reads CASSLGGPGSTDTQYF. The CDR3 nucleotides are TGTGCCAGCAGCTTAGGAGGTCCAGGGTCGACAGATACGCAGTATTTT.

The rearrangement uses TRBV9 and TRBJ2-1, with a weak D call TRBD2 (6 bases). The CDR3 consists of 13 residues. CDR1 SGDLS and CDR2 YYNGEE come from the germline V gene. V lost 3 bases and J lost 7, with 11 bases in between. CDR3 nucleotides: TGTGCCAGCAGCGAGAGGCTAGCGAATGAGCAGTTCTTC. This gives the protein CASSERLANEQFF. The variable domain in full, with the rest retrieved from reference TRBV9 and TRBJ2-1, is DSGVTQTPKHLITATGQRVTLRCSPRSGDLSVYWYQQSLDQGLQFLIQYYNGEERAKGNILERFSAQQFPDLHSELNLSSLELGDSALYFCASSERLANEQFFGPGTRLTVL.

J is TRBJ2-7 and V is TRBV21-1; the table's TRBD1 call for D was not verified on the DNA. TRBV21-1 is annotated as a pseudogene. This CDR3 is 17 amino acids long. The CDR3, as DNA: TGTGCCAGCAGCAAAAGGGGGCGGGACAGCTTATACTACGAGCAGTACTTC. Protein: CASSKRGRDSLYYEQYF.

V usage is TRBV29-1 and J usage is TRBJ2-1, with 8 bases identical to TRBD2. The germline V gene has CDR1 SQVTM and CDR2 ANQGSEA. The CDR3 spans 13 residues. J was trimmed by 12 bases and V by 6 bases; bases with no gene match: 13. This CDR3 reads CSVPRGPGGGQFF. The CDR3 DNA reads as TGCAGCGTCCCCCGAGGACCCGGGGGGGGGCAGTTCTTC.

The chain links TRBV5-6 to TRBJ2-7, with D maybe TRBD1 (6 bases). Between the trimmed V and J ends, which lost 5 bases and 2 bases, there was a span of 17 bases. The CDR3 is 15 residues long. CDR1 is SGHDT and CDR2 is YYEEEE in the germline V gene. CDR3 nucleotide sequence: TGTGCCAGCAGATTCTACAATGAGGGGGCCTACGAGCAGTACTTC. The encoded protein is CASRFYNEGAYEQYF.

The chain employs TRBV4-1 and TRBJ2-7; the D is unclear. Deletions cut 3 bases from V and 3 bases from J, with 9 bases between. The CDR3 is made up of 13 amino acids. Germline V CDR1 and CDR2: MGHRA, YSYEKL. The CDR3 bases are TGCGCCAGCAGCCACCACCGGGTCTACGAGCAGTACTTC. As protein: CASSHHRVYEQYF.

This chain joins TRBV7-9 and TRBJ2-1; D is perhaps TRBD1 (5 bases). Germline-derived CDR1 and CDR2 are SEHNR and FQNEAQ (reference sequence). There are 15 residues in the CDR3. With 5 bases removed from V and 0 bases from J, the gap between germline ends came to 11 bases. The CDR3 here is CASSTTDVSYNEQFF. The DNA of the CDR3 is TGTGCCAGCAGCACGACAGACGTCTCCTACAATGAGCAGTTCTTC.

The rearrangement uses TRBV4-3 and TRBJ2-7; 12 nucleotides agree with TRBD1. There are 15 residues in the CDR3. The V gene end was trimmed by 4 bases and the J gene end by 4 bases; junction bases not matched to a gene: 5. CDR1 and CDR2 (germline): LGHNA, YSLEER. The CDR3 is CASSLGTGGTYEQYF. CDR3 nucleotides: TGCGCCAGCAGCCTAGGGACAGGGGGCACGTACGAGCAGTACTTC.

The chain recombines TRBV18 with TRBJ1-5, with D perhaps matching TRBD1 (6 bases). Trimming took off 0 bases at V and 1 base at J, with 7 bases between the two ends. Germline CDR1 and CDR2: KGHSH and LQKENI. The CDR3 totals 15 residues. This CDR3 reads CASSPPDRSNQPQHF. The CDR3 nucleotides are TGTGCCAGCTCACCACCGGACAGAAGCAATCAGCCCCAGCATTTT.

The chain links TRBV9 to TRBJ2-7; 9 bases line up with TRBD2. Trimming cost V 3 bases and J 2 bases; bases outside gene matches: 3. From germline, CDR1 is SGDLS and CDR2 YYNGEE. This CDR3 has 14 amino acids. The CDR3 here is CASSGSGGPYEQYF. CDR3 nucleotides: TGTGCCAGCAGCGGTAGCGGGGGACCCTACGAGCAGTACTTC.

The chain employs TRBV29-1 and TRBJ2-7; weak D call: TRBD1 (6 bases). The V end lost 6 bases, the J end lost 0 bases, and 21 bases lay between the germline ends. This CDR3 spans 16 amino acids. Per the germline V gene, CDR1 is SQVTM and CDR2 is ANQGSEA. CDR3 nucleotides: TGCAGCGTAGTACCCCTGTTACAGGGATCCTCCTACGAGCAGTACTTC. Residues: CSVVPLLQGSSYEQYF.

The chain couples TRBV27 to TRBJ2-1; D is perhaps TRBD2 (6 bases). The CDR3 contains 13 residues. The germline CDR1 and CDR2 sequences are MNHEY and SMNVEV (reference sequence). The germline V and J ends were trimmed by 6 bases and 5 bases, with 11 bases remaining between them. In DNA form, the CDR3 reads TGTGCCAGCAGAAGAACGGGGGACAATGAGCAGTTCTTC. Its protein is CASRRTGDNEQFF.

V gene TRBV25-1 combines with J gene TRBJ2-7; 9 bases are shared with TRBD1. The CDR3 runs 16 residues. Per the germline V gene, CDR1 is MGHDK and CDR2 is SYGVNS. V trimming: 4 bases; J trimming: 4 bases; junction bases outside the gene matches: 11. CDR3 coding DNA: TGTGCCAGCAGTGCGCCGGGACAGGGTATAGATTACGAGCAGTACTTC. Translated: CASSAPGQGIDYEQYF.

The gene calls are TRBV7-8 and TRBJ2-5; 11 bases fit TRBD2. The ends lost 7 bases at V and 4 bases at J; junction bases unmatched: 8. Germline V gene data show CDR1 as SGHVS and CDR2 as FQNEAQ. The CDR3 extends over 15 amino acids. CDR3 protein: CASTLLAGEGETQYF. DNA of the CDR3: TGTGCCAGCACCCTACTAGCGGGAGAGGGAGAGACCCAGTACTTC.

The chain links TRBV7-9 to TRBJ2-7; 13 nucleotides match TRBD2. Germline trimming cut 5 bases from V and 4 bases from J; bases unmatched to any gene: 11. CDR3 length: 17 amino acids. Germline V CDR1 and CDR2: SEHNR, FQNEAQ (reference sequence). CDR3 coding DNA: TGTGCCAGCAGCCCAGTCGGGACTAGCGGGATCATATACGAGCAGTACTTC. Translation gives CASSPVGTSGIIYEQYF.

The chain couples TRBV5-1 to TRBJ2-7; 8 nucleotides agree with TRBD1. The CDR3 loop spans 14 amino acids. V shed 3 bases, J shed 0 bases, and the junction held 2 bases outside the gene matches. Germline loops: CDR1 SGHRS, CDR2 YFSETQ. This CDR3 is CASSWGQASYEQYF. As DNA, the CDR3 is TGCGCCAGCAGCTGGGGACAGGCCTCCTACGAGCAGTACTTC.

The chain has TRBV7-6 and TRBJ1-5; D uncertain. The V end was cut by 2 bases, the J end by 2 bases, with 7 bases between. The CDR3 has 14 amino acids. CDR1 and CDR2 from the germline V gene are SGHVS and FNYEAQ. The CDR3 coding sequence is TGTGCCAGCAGCTTATTTGGGGGCAATCAGCCCCAGCATTTT. Translation gives CASSLFGGNQPQHF.

The chain links TRBV4-1 to TRBJ1-1, with unresolved D. This CDR3 has 15 residues. Germline V lookup: CDR1 MGHRA, CDR2 YSYEKL. V was shortened by 0 bases and J by 1 base, with 9 bases between the two germline ends. The CDR3 DNA follows: TGCGCCAGCAGCCAAGATACGGGTGGGAACACTGAAGCTTTCTTT. Translated, it gives CASSQDTGGNTEAFF.

The chain recombines TRBV28 with TRBJ2-3; the D call may be TRBD1 or TRBD2 (6 bases each). The V end was cut by 7 bases, the J end by 1 base, with 15 bases between. The CDR3 runs to 15 residues. Germline loops: CDR1 MDHEN, CDR2 SYDVKM. The CDR3, as DNA: TGTGCCAGCACCCCAGGGGACTTCGGCACAGATACGCAGTATTTT. Amino acids: CASTPGDFGTDTQYF.

The chain is built from TRBV5-1 and TRBJ2-1; D is unclear. Germline V CDR1 and CDR2: SGHRS, YFSETQ. CDR3 length equals 14 residues. V was cut by 1 base and J by 8 bases, with 13 bases left in between. CDR3 loop: CASSLRSTLHEQFF. The CDR3 region has the DNA TGCGCCAGCAGCTTGCGTTCTACTCTTCATGAGCAGTTCTTC.

CDR3 protein: CASSTDSEQYF. The CDR3 nucleotides read TGTGCCAGCAGTACCGACAGCGAGCAGTACTTC. The chain joins TRBV27 to TRBJ2-7, with D possibly being TRBD1 (5 bases). The V and J ends lost 5 bases and 6 bases respectively, with 8 bases between them. From germline, CDR1 is MNHEY and CDR2 SMNVEV (reference sequence). The CDR3 has 11 amino acids.

This clone was detected once. In DNA, the CDR3 is TGTGCTAGTGGTTTGGCCCCGTCCGAGACCCAGTACTTC. Translating gives CASGLAPSETQYF. This rearrangement joins TRBV12-5 to TRBJ2-5; D is unresolved. The CDR3 extends over 13 amino acids. Germline V gene data show CDR1 as LGHNT and CDR2 as FRNRAP. V was cut by 1 base and J by 5 bases, with 8 bases left in between.

In its sample, this clone was seen once. The chain joins TRBV18 to TRBJ2-1, with TRBD2 matching 9 bases. V was pared by 3 bases and J by 8 bases, with 8 bases of the junction left unmatched. In germline, CDR1 is KGHSH, CDR2 LQKENI. The CDR3 consists of 15 residues. Here the CDR3 DNA reads TGTGCCAGCTCACCCCAGGGTAGCGGGAGCGATGAGCAGTTCTTC. This encodes CASSPQGSGSDEQFF.

This chain joins TRBV11-2 and TRBJ2-5; 11 bases are shared with TRBD1. The CDR3 consists of 14 residues. V gave up 4 bases and J gave up 5 bases; unmatched junction bases: 3. Germline assignment: CDR1 SGHAT and CDR2 FQNNGV. The CDR3 region has the DNA TGTGCCAGCAGCTGGACAGGGGGCGGGGAGACCCAGTACTTC. The encoded protein is CASSWTGGGETQYF.

V gene TRBV11-2 combines with J gene TRBJ2-3; TRBD2 matches 10 bases. CDR1 is SGHAT and CDR2 is FQNNGV in the germline V gene. J lost 6 bases, V lost 4 bases, and 7 bases had no gene match. The length of the CDR3 is 15 residues. CDR3: CASSSPPSGSDTQYF. The DNA for the CDR3 is TGTGCCAGCAGCTCACCCCCTAGCGGGAGTGATACGCAGTATTTT.

The chain uses TRBV19 and TRBJ1-2, with TRBD1 as a possible D gene (5 bases). V dropped 0 bases and J dropped 5 bases, with 16 bases sitting between them. CDR3 size: 16 residues. Germline loops: CDR1 LNHDA, CDR2 SQIVND (reference sequence). In nucleotides, the CDR3 is TGTGCCAGTAGTATAGAGATTGGGGCACCACAGTATGGCTACACCTTC. Translation: CASSIEIGAPQYGYTF.

The chain has TRBV7-8 and TRBJ1-1; D may be TRBD1 (5 bases). V gave up 4 bases and J gave up 13 bases, with 25 bases separating them. Germline CDR1 SGHVS, CDR2 FQNEAQ. This CDR3 contains 15 residues. This chain's CDR3 is CASSWRGAEIKSGFF. DNA of the CDR3: TGTGCCAGCAGCTGGCGCGGGGCCGAAATAAAAAGCGGTTTCTTT.

V and J are TRBV30 and TRBJ1-2; TRBD1 aligns across 7 bases. Per the germline V gene, CDR1 is GTSNPN and CDR2 is SVGIG (reference sequence). The V segment lost 7 bases and the J segment 2 bases; nucleotides outside the gene matches: 7. This CDR3 region has 13 residues. In nucleotides, the CDR3 is TGTGCCTCCAGTCCGACAGGGAACTATGGCTACACCTTC. Its translation is CASSPTGNYGYTF.

The rearrangement links TRBV6-5 to TRBJ2-1; 8 bases are shared with TRBD1. Germline CDR1 MNHEY, CDR2 SVGAGI. V trimming: 3 bases; J trimming: 11 bases; junction bases outside the gene matches: 3. The CDR3 sequence is 12 residues long. The CDR3 sequence is CASSYGQGKQFF. The CDR3 DNA reads TGTGCCAGCAGTTATGGACAGGGTAAGCAGTTCTTC.

The rearrangement links TRBV15 to TRBJ1-2, with TRBD1 matching 8 bases. V dropped 3 bases and J dropped 4; count of bases not matched to a gene: 10. From germline, CDR1 is LNHNV and CDR2 YYDKDF (reference sequence). CDR3 length: 16 residues. Written as DNA, the CDR3 is TGTGCCACCAGCAGCGCCGGCAGGGGGCAAAGCTATGGCTACACCTTC. Protein: CATSSAGRGQSYGYTF.

CDR3 in amino acids: CASRPVWGGDRTGANVLTF. The DNA for the CDR3 is TGTGCCAGCAGGCCAGTTTGGGGAGGGGACCGTACTGGGGCCAACGTCCTGACTTTC. The V and J genes are TRBV28 and TRBJ2-6; 7 positions agree with TRBD2. Trimming took 6 bases from V and 2 from J; bases not matched to a gene: 16. The CDR3 totals 19 residues. CDR1 is MDHEN and CDR2 is SYDVKM in the germline V gene.